The 15 T cell receptor beta chains presented below share a single source sample, sequenced in a study of blood T cell repertoires in COVID-19. Produced via immunoSEQ multiplex PCR; TCRdb's table is partial and in-frame only. The sample shows more than 150,000 clones, 85% to 90% of them seen only once. The sequenced sample consisted of peripheral blood. The source is a woman between 70 and 85 years old with acute or convalescent COVID-19.

This chain connects TRBV3-1 (or the pseudogene TRBV3-2) to TRBJ1-4; D gene unclear. This CDR3 spans 16 amino acids. The germline V gene encodes CDR1 LGHDT and CDR2 YNNKEL (reference sequence). Trimming took 4 bases from V and 3 from J, leaving 15 bases between them. The CDR3 DNA follows: TGTGCCAGCAGCCGCGCGGGGAGTCCCGCTAATGAAAAACTGTTTTTT. It translates to CASSRAGSPANEKLFF.

The V and J genes are TRBV15 and TRBJ1-1; no reliable D call. The CDR3 sequence is 16 residues long. V was clipped by 0 bases and J by 3 bases, with 14 bases between them. Germline CDR1 is LNHNV and CDR2 is YYDKDF (reference sequence). DNA for the CDR3: TGTGCCACCAGCAGAGATAAAGGTTCCGGGGACACTGAAGCTTTCTTT. Its translation: CATSRDKGSGDTEAFF.

This clone was recorded a few times. This chain uses TRBV4-3 with TRBJ2-7, with 11 positions matching TRBD2. Germline values: CDR1 LGHNA, CDR2 YSLEER. The V gene end was trimmed by 1 base and the J gene end by 3 bases; junction bases not matched to a gene: 20. The CDR3 is 21 residues long. In nucleotides, the CDR3 is TGCGCCAGCAGCCAAGCTTCTATAGTAGGGAATTGGACTAGCGGGCTCTACGAGCAGTACTTC. It encodes CASSQASIVGNWTSGLYEQYF.

V is TRBV3-1 (or the pseudogene TRBV3-2) and J is TRBJ1-2, with 8 bases matching TRBD1. The germline V gene has CDR1 LGHDT and CDR2 YNNKEL (reference sequence). Trimming at V came to 3 bases and at J to 4 bases, leaving 7 bases not matched to a gene. There are 15 residues in the CDR3. This chain's CDR3 is CASSQKGQVPYGYTF. The CDR3 nucleotides are TGTGCCAGCAGCCAGAAGGGACAGGTTCCCTATGGCTACACCTTC.

This chain joins TRBV4-3 and TRBJ2-3; 11 nucleotides align to TRBD2. The germline V gene encodes CDR1 LGHNA and CDR2 YSLEER. There are 18 residues in the CDR3. With V trimmed by 1 base and J by 2 bases, 8 bases remained unmatched. The CDR3 loop is CASSQGLSGLAVTDTQYF. The DNA for the CDR3 is TGCGCCAGCAGCCAAGGTCTCTCGGGACTAGCGGTCACAGATACGCAGTATTTT.

The genes are TRBV30 and TRBJ1-3; TRBD1 agrees at 7 bases. The CDR3 spans 16 residues. The V segment lost 2 bases and the J segment 0 bases; nucleotides outside the gene matches: 7. Germline V gene lookup returns CDR1 GTSNPN and CDR2 SVGIG (reference sequence). The CDR3 region has the DNA TGTGCCTGGAGTCAGGACAGGCCTAACTCTGGAAACACCATATATTTT. Protein: CAWSQDRPNSGNTIYF.

This sequence joins TRBV5-1 and TRBJ2-7, with 8 bases that match TRBD1. The V gene end was trimmed by 4 bases and the J gene end by 3 bases; junction bases not matched to a gene: 6. The germline V gene encodes CDR1 SGHRS and CDR2 YFSETQ. The CDR3 extends over 14 amino acids. The CDR3 DNA is TGCGCCAGCAGCGTATCGACAGGGGACTACGAGCAGTACTTC. Its protein is CASSVSTGDYEQYF.

The chain recombines TRBV5-4 with TRBJ2-5, with TRBD2 matching 14 bases. J gave up 5 bases and V 0 bases, and 3 bases lay outside the gene matches. CDR3 length equals 16 residues. Germline V gene sequence: CDR1 SGHNT, CDR2 YYREEE (reference sequence). This CDR3 reads CASSLGTSGRFETQYF. DNA for the CDR3: TGTGCCAGCAGCTTGGGGACTAGCGGGAGGTTCGAGACCCAGTACTTC.

This chain links TRBV4-3 with TRBJ2-1; D possibly corresponds to TRBD2 (5 bases). The CDR3 consists of 16 residues. Germline lookup yields CDR1 LGHNA and CDR2 YSLEER. Trimming took 0 bases from V and 4 from J, leaving 13 bases between them. CDR3 in DNA: TGCGCCAGCAGCCAAGATCTCGGGATAGGTTACAATGAGCAGTTCTTC. Its protein is CASSQDLGIGYNEQFF.

This chain joins TRBV2 and TRBJ1-6; 8 bases are shared with TRBD1. Germline trimming cut 6 bases from V and 4 bases from J; bases unmatched to any gene: 2. There are 14 residues in the CDR3. The germline gives CDR1 SNHLY, CDR2 FYNNEI. CDR3 DNA sequence: TGTGCCAGCAGGGGACAGGTGTATAATTCACCCCTCCACTTT. Translated: CASRGQVYNSPLHF.

This clone was detected only a few times. The rearrangement joins TRBV5-1 to TRBJ1-1, with 8 positions matching TRBD1. The CDR3 has 17 amino acids. Trimming took 4 bases from V and 0 from J; bases not matched to a gene: 11. Per the germline V gene, CDR1 is SGHRS and CDR2 is YFSETQ. CDR3 sequence (DNA): TGCGCCAGCAGCCTTACCGGACAGGGACACATGAACACTGAAGCTTTCTTT. Protein product: CASSLTGQGHMNTEAFF.

The V call is TRBV30, the J call TRBJ1-2; TRBD1 is a possible D gene (6 bases). Per germline, CDR1 GTSNPN and CDR2 SVGIG (reference sequence). The CDR3 is 13 residues long. V lost 0 bases to trimming and J lost 8 bases, with 13 bases between them. The CDR3 here is CAWSVRRTVGYTF. In DNA, the CDR3 is TGTGCCTGGAGTGTACGACGGACAGTCGGCTACACCTTC.

This sequence joins TRBV5-8 and TRBJ2-1; D possibly corresponds to TRBD1 (5 bases). The CDR3 totals 15 residues. The germline CDR1 and CDR2 sequences are SGHTS and YDEGEE. The germline V and J ends were trimmed by 4 bases and 6 bases, with 17 bases remaining between them. CDR3 sequence reads: CASSGQGFLSNEQFF. The DNA for the CDR3 is TGTGCCAGCAGCGGTCAGGGATTTTTATCCAATGAGCAGTTCTTC.

The CDR3 protein is CASVLTYEQYF. The CDR3 DNA is TGTGCCAGCGTACTAACTTACGAGCAGTACTTC. The V call is TRBV27, the J call TRBJ2-7; no definite D call. The V end was cut by 8 bases, the J end by 4 bases, with 9 bases between. Per germline, CDR1 MNHEY and CDR2 SMNVEV (reference sequence). CDR3 length equals 11 residues.

This chain joins TRBV6-4 and TRBJ1-2; 7 bases are a match to TRBD1. CDR3 length: 15 amino acids. The V segment lost 6 bases and the J segment 1 base; nucleotides outside the gene matches: 8. Germline V gene lookup returns CDR1 MRHNA and CDR2 SNTAGT. DNA for the CDR3: TGTGCCAGCAGGGCCGGGACAGCAAGTAACTATGGCTACACCTTC. Its protein is CASRAGTASNYGYTF.